This section outlines one T cell receptor (beta chain) sequence together with its context. This entry belongs to a study of blood T cell repertoires in COVID-19. On the study more broadly: Sources were T cells, B-cell-depleted T cells, or PBMCs; the material itself was cDNA or gDNA.

Method: immunoSEQ multiplex PCR; TCRdb's copy keeps in-frame clones and lacks some. The repertoire includes tens of thousands of clones, approximately 91% of them detected once, and around 10% sits in the top ten. This CDR3 region has 15 residues. CDR1 is SGHRS and CDR2 is YFSETQ in the germline V gene. Trimming removed 0 bases from V and 8 bases from J; junction bases left unmatched: 5. Material: peripheral blood. This sequence originates from a man between 65 and 85 years old with active or convalescent COVID-19. The chain couples TRBV5-1 to TRBJ1-1; 12 nucleotides align to TRBD1. The CDR3 coding sequence is TGCGCCAGCAGCTTGGTGGGACAGGGGGCAAGAGAAGCTTTCTTT. Translation gives CASSLVGQGAREAFF.